One and the same sample provided the 20 T cell receptor beta chains below, sequenced in a study of T cell responses to AZD1222 COVID-19 vaccine (dated by TCRdb to about 2021). Explained via the paper, the time point label denotes: baseline before first vaccination. Library preparation employed the immunoSEQ multiplex PCR assay. The clones in this table, taken by TCRdb from immuneACCESS, are in-frame only. Not every clone is retained; where verified, under half of the shortfall comes from an unresolved V gene, and the cause of the rest is unknown. This sample has approximately 150,000 clones in its table, and roughly 89% of those were observed once. The ten largest make up 1.6% of the sample. Sequencing was performed on peripheral blood, taken on day 0 of AZD1222 vaccination. The receptors were sampled from an adult in good health.

The rearrangement links TRBV18 to TRBJ2-1; 8 bases are a match to TRBD1. Germline V gene data show CDR1 as KGHSH and CDR2 as LQKENI. V lost 5 bases and J lost 9; bases outside the gene matches: 6. The CDR3 has 13 residues. Here the CDR3 reads CASSGQGEAEQFF. Here the CDR3 DNA reads TGTGCCAGCTCAGGACAGGGCGAGGCTGAGCAGTTCTTC.

The V gene is TRBV18, the J gene TRBJ1-5, with D possibly being TRBD1 (6 bases). The CDR3 covers 14 residues. Trimming removed 5 bases at V and 4 bases at J, with 12 bases between. CDR1 KGHSH and CDR2 LQKENI come from the germline V gene. The CDR3 reads CASSMGHNNQPQHF. The DNA of the CDR3 is TGTGCCAGCTCAATGGGACATAATAATCAGCCCCAGCATTTT.

The chain uses TRBV6-1 and TRBJ1-2, with D hard to call. Germline CDR1 and CDR2: MNHNS and SASEGT. This CDR3 has 15 residues. Deletions cut 2 bases from V and 4 bases from J, with 14 bases between. The CDR3, as DNA: TGTGCCAGCAGTGAACCCCCCCCGGATTTCTATGGCTACACCTTC. Its protein is CASSEPPPDFYGYTF.

The chain joins TRBV30 to TRBJ1-1; a weak D match, TRBD1 (5 bases). Deletions cut 3 bases from V and 8 bases from J, with 10 bases between. This CDR3 comprises 11 residues. Germline V lookup: CDR1 GTSNPN, CDR2 SVGIG (reference sequence). CDR3 nucleotide sequence: TGTGCCTGGAGCCAAACAGGAGAAGCTTTCTTT. Translation: CAWSQTGEAFF.

This rearrangement joins TRBV4-3 to TRBJ2-7; 7 bases align to TRBD1. Trimming removed 0 bases from V and 4 bases from J; junction bases left unmatched: 12. CDR3 size: 17 residues. CDR1 and CDR2 (germline): LGHNA, YSLEER. In DNA form, the CDR3 reads TGCGCCAGCAGCCAAGATCCGACAGGGATTGGTCCGTACGAGCAGTACTTC. This codes for CASSQDPTGIGPYEQYF.

J is TRBJ1-2 and V is TRBV28, with unresolved D. The CDR3 is 16 amino acids. The V end lost 5 bases, the J end lost 4 bases, and 20 bases lay between the germline ends. The germline CDR1 and CDR2 sequences are MDHEN and SYDVKM. CDR3 nucleotide sequence: TGTGCCAGCAGTCCTCCCCCGGCCCCCTCCTCCTATGGCTACACCTTC. Protein: CASSPPPAPSSYGYTF.

The chain carries TRBV20-1 and TRBJ1-2; D gene ambiguous. The CDR3 consists of 10 residues. CDR1 and CDR2 (germline): DFQATT, SNEGSKA (reference sequence). V lost 6 bases, J lost 8 bases, and 10 bases lay in between. The CDR3 loop reads CSALTIGYTF. The CDR3 DNA sequence: TGCAGTGCGCTTACGATCGGCTACACCTTC.

The chain joins TRBV24-1 to TRBJ2-2; 8 nucleotides match TRBD2. Per germline, CDR1 KGHDR and CDR2 SFDVKD. The length of the CDR3 is 15 residues. V trimming: 6 bases; J trimming: 3 bases; junction bases outside the gene matches: 5. CDR3 nucleotides: TGTGCCACCAGTCCGGGAGGGGCTGACACCGGGGAGCTGTTTTTT. Protein sequence: CATSPGGADTGELFF.

The V and J genes are TRBV15 and TRBJ2-3; D gene ambiguous. The germline gives CDR1 LNHNV, CDR2 YYDKDF (reference sequence). This CDR3 has 12 residues. Trimming shortened V by 8 bases and J by 1 base, and 7 bases separated the two germline ends. The CDR3 spells CATARGTDTQYF. Here the CDR3 DNA reads TGTGCCACCGCTCGGGGCACAGATACGCAGTATTTT. The full variable domain, with the rest looked up from reference TRBV15 and TRBJ2-3, is DAMVIQNPRYQVTQFGKPVTLSCSQTLNHNVMYWYQQKSSQAPKLLFHYYDKDFNNEADTPDNFQSRRPNTSFCFLDIRSPGLGDTAMYLCATARGTDTQYFGPGTRLTVL.

This chain links TRBV15 with TRBJ2-7; D is possibly TRBD2 (5 bases). Germline loops: CDR1 LNHNV, CDR2 YYDKDF (reference sequence). This CDR3 is built from 15 residues. V lost 0 bases to trimming and J lost 6 bases, with 15 bases between them. In DNA, the CDR3 is TGTGCCACCAGCAGAGAGGGGTCGGCACGGGGCGAGCAGTACTTC. Amino acids: CATSREGSARGEQYF.

The V and J genes are TRBV2 and TRBJ2-5; no definite D call. Germline values: CDR1 SNHLY, CDR2 FYNNEI. Trimming took off 8 bases at V and 5 bases at J, with 18 bases between the two ends. The CDR3 length is 14 residues. The CDR3 coding sequence is TGTGCCAGCTCCTCCCGGGCTTCAGAGGAGACCCAGTACTTC. Its translation is CASSSRASEETQYF.

The chain employs TRBV7-2 and TRBJ1-4; D is unclear. V was cut by 1 base and J by 7 bases, with 7 bases left in between. Per germline, CDR1 SGHTA and CDR2 FQGNSA. The CDR3 spans 13 residues. The chain's CDR3 is CASSLVWGEKLFF. DNA for the CDR3: TGTGCCAGCAGCTTAGTTTGGGGTGAAAAACTGTTTTTT.

This sequence joins TRBV6-2 or TRBV6-3 and TRBJ2-4, with D possibly being TRBD1 or TRBD2 (6 bases each). V was clipped by 2 bases and J by 0 bases, with 14 bases between them. This CDR3 is 17 amino acids long. Germline V gene lookup returns CDR1 MNHEY and CDR2 SVGEGT. In nucleotides, the CDR3 is TGTGCCAGCAGTTACGAGGAGGGGGAATCAGCCAAAAACATTCAGTACTTC. It codes for CASSYEEGESAKNIQYF.

This chain uses TRBV10-3 with TRBJ1-3; TRBD1 is a possible D gene (6 bases). Germline values: CDR1 ENHRY, CDR2 SYGVKD. This CDR3 has 14 residues. Deletions cut 4 bases from V and 7 bases from J, with 14 bases between. The CDR3 sequence is CAISAGQGHNTIYF. The CDR3 coding sequence is TGTGCCATCAGTGCGGGGCAGGGACACAACACCATATATTTT.

The chain recombines TRBV5-1 with TRBJ2-3; TRBD2 matches 11 bases. The V gene end was trimmed by 5 bases and the J gene end by 0 bases; junction bases not matched to a gene: 2. CDR3 length equals 15 residues. The germline gives CDR1 SGHRS, CDR2 YFSETQ. The CDR3 spells CASRTSGTSTDTQYF. The CDR3 coding sequence is TGCGCCAGCAGGACTAGCGGGACTAGCACAGATACGCAGTATTTT.

In its sample, this clone was seen once. The chain links TRBV19 to TRBJ1-3; weak D call: TRBD1 (5 bases). CDR3 length: 14 residues. V lost 10 bases and J 0 bases, leaving 13 bases between the germline ends. Germline V lookup: CDR1 LNHDA, CDR2 SQIVND (reference sequence). DNA of the CDR3: TGTGCCACCTCTCCAGGGAGCTCTGGAAACACCATATATTTT. It is translated as CATSPGSSGNTIYF.

V and J are TRBV13 and TRBJ1-1; D is unclear. CDR1 PRHDT and CDR2 FYEKMQ come from the germline V gene (reference sequence). The V gene lost 4 bases and the J gene lost 4 bases, with 7 bases spanning the gap. This CDR3 has 12 amino acids. DNA for the CDR3: TGTGCCAGCAGCTCCCCTGGCACTGAAGCTTTCTTT. Amino acids: CASSSPGTEAFF. The variable domain in full, with the rest retrieved from reference TRBV13 and TRBJ1-1, is AAGVIQSPRHLIKEKRETATLKCYPIPRHDTVYWYQQGPGQDPQFLISFYEKMQSDKGSIPDRFSAQQFSDYHSELNMSSLELGDSALYFCASSSPGTEAFFGQGTRLTVV.

The chain links TRBV5-1 to TRBJ2-7; 7 bases line up with TRBD2. This CDR3 spans 13 amino acids. Germline-derived CDR1 and CDR2 are SGHRS and YFSETQ. V trimming: 7 bases; J trimming: 5 bases; junction bases outside the gene matches: 9. DNA of the CDR3: TGCGCCAGCCCCGTGGGGGGGGGAGACGAGCAGTACGTC. Translated, it gives CASPVGGGDEQYV.

J is TRBJ2-2 and V is TRBV7-2, with TRBD2 matching over 8 bases. The germline gives CDR1 SGHTA, CDR2 FQGNSA. The CDR3 spans 15 residues. V was pared by 2 bases and J by 4 bases, with 3 bases of the junction left unmatched. CDR3 coding DNA: TGTGCCAGCAGCTTATATGGGACTAGCACCGGGGAGCTGTTTTTT. Translation: CASSLYGTSTGELFF.

This sequence joins TRBV4-2 and TRBJ2-5; 8 positions match TRBD2. The CDR3 extends over 17 amino acids. CDR1 is LGHNA and CDR2 is YNFKEQ in the germline V gene. Trimming took 0 bases from V and 1 from J; bases not matched to a gene: 7. CDR3 in amino acids: CASSQDQRESRQETQYF. The CDR3 DNA reads TGTGCCAGCAGCCAAGATCAGCGGGAGAGTCGCCAAGAGACCCAGTACTTC.